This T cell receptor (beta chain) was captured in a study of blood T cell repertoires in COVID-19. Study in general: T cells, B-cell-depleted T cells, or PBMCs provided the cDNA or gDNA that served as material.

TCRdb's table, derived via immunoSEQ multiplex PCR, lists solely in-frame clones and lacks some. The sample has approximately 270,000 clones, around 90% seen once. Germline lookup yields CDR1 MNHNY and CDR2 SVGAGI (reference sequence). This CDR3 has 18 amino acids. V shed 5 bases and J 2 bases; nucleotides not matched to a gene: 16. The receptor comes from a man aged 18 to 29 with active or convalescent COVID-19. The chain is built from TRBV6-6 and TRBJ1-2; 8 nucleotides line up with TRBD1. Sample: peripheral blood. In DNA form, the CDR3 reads TGTGCCAGCAGTCCCCCATCGGCAGGGGGCTCTCCGAACTATGGCTACACCTTC. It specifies CASSPPSAGGSPNYGYTF.